Presented here are 30 T cell receptor beta chains from one specimen sequenced in a study of cytomegalovirus exposure and HLA in healthy donors (dated by TCRdb to 2016 to 2017). The library was produced with the immunoSEQ multiplex PCR assay. The multiplex PCR relied on a mix of 60 forward primers for TCR Vbeta segments and 13 reverse primers for TCR Jbeta segments. The source is immuneACCESS, and TCRdb retained only in-frame sequences with V and J called. Part of the clones is not carried over; for the studies checked, unresolved V genes explain less than half of this, and the remainder is unexplained. The sample table records 150,000 to 200,000 clones; roughly 74% of these occur just once. Of the sample, 6% falls within the top ten clones. The specimen sequenced was PBMCs. The receptor source for this set is a woman in her twenties or thirties in good health and CMV-seropositive.

The chain uses TRBV5-1 and TRBJ2-3; D remains ambiguous. This CDR3 has 13 residues. Germline CDR1 is SGHRS and CDR2 is YFSETQ. V lost 0 bases to trimming and J lost 6 bases, with 8 bases between them. CDR3 sequence: CASSLVLVDTQYF. The CDR3 coding sequence is TGCGCCAGCAGCTTGGTCCTAGTTGATACGCAGTATTTT.

CDR3 sequence: CASSFWRGSTDTQYF. The CDR3 DNA follows: TGTGCCAGCAGTTTTTGGCGGGGGAGCACAGATACGCAGTATTTT. This chain connects TRBV27 to TRBJ2-3; 7 bases match TRBD2. The V and J ends lost 3 bases and 0 bases, in that order; junction bases with no gene match: 3. CDR3 length equals 15 residues. Germline CDR1 reads MNHEY; CDR2 reads SMNVEV (reference sequence).

V is TRBV19 and J is TRBJ2-7; 8 nucleotides agree with TRBD1. This CDR3 is built from 14 residues. The V and J ends lost 7 bases and 2 bases, in that order; junction bases with no gene match: 7. Germline assignment: CDR1 LNHDA and CDR2 SQIVND (reference sequence). This CDR3 is CASTPRTGPYEQYF. The CDR3 bases are TGTGCCAGTACCCCCCGGACAGGGCCCTACGAGCAGTACTTC.

The chain combines TRBV11-2 with TRBJ1-2; D perhaps matches TRBD1 (5 bases). Trimming removed 3 bases at V and 1 base at J, with 9 bases between. CDR1 is SGHAT, CDR2 FQNNGV, per germline. The CDR3 runs to 14 residues. The CDR3 here is CASSLGPGNYGYTF. Written as DNA, the CDR3 is TGTGCCAGCAGCTTGGGGCCGGGTAACTATGGCTACACCTTC. Using reference TRBV11-2 and TRBJ1-2 for the parts outside the CDR3, the full variable domain is EAGVAQSPRYKIIEKRQSVAFWCNPISGHATLYWYQQILGQGPKLLIQFQNNGVVDDSQLPKDRFSAERLKGVDSTLKIQPAKLEDSAVYLCASSLGPGNYGYTFGSGTRLTVV.

The chain has TRBV29-1 and TRBJ2-3; 10 bases agree with TRBD2. The CDR3 consists of 16 residues. V trimming: 5 bases; J trimming: 5 bases; junction bases outside the gene matches: 13. Germline V gene sequence: CDR1 SQVTM, CDR2 ANQGSEA. Written as DNA, the CDR3 is TGCAGCGTTAGCGGGGGGGGCCTCTTAGTGATAGATACGCAGTATTTT. As protein: CSVSGGGLLVIDTQYF.

The chain links TRBV19 to TRBJ2-1; D not resolved. Germline-derived CDR1 and CDR2 are LNHDA and SQIVND (reference sequence). The CDR3 has 17 residues. Trimming shortened V by 4 bases and J by 6 bases, and 22 bases separated the two germline ends. For the CDR3, the DNA is TGTGCCAGTAGTAGTGGTATGGGCACCATTTGGTTCAATGAGCAGTTCTTC. Protein sequence: CASSSGMGTIWFNEQFF.

This clone was seen more than once but under ten times. The V call is TRBV6-5, the J call TRBJ2-1; D perhaps matches TRBD1 (7 bases). Germline CDR1 and CDR2: MNHEY and SVGAGI. The V and J ends lost 8 bases and 8 bases respectively, with 16 bases between them. The CDR3 is 13 residues long. The CDR3 spells CASHRGGIDEQFF. Here the CDR3 DNA reads TGTGCCAGCCACAGGGGAGGTATCGATGAGCAGTTCTTC.

This clone is a singleton in its sample. CDR3 amino acids: CASSGKGLGRYEQYF. The DNA of the CDR3 is TGTGCCAGCAGTGGCAAGGGGCTCGGGCGCTACGAGCAGTACTTC. The chain recombines TRBV28 with TRBJ2-7, with a possible D match to TRBD1 (5 bases). Trimming took 5 bases from V and 3 from J, leaving 17 bases between them. The germline V gene has CDR1 MDHEN and CDR2 SYDVKM. CDR3 length: 15 amino acids.

This chain uses TRBV5-1 with TRBJ2-7; 10 positions match TRBD1. V dropped 7 bases and J dropped 3; count of bases not matched to a gene: 10. The CDR3 is 15 amino acids. The germline gives CDR1 SGHRS, CDR2 YFSETQ. The CDR3 nucleotides are TGCGCCAGCCGCCTAGGGACAGGGGAATTCTACGAGCAGTACTTC. Protein sequence: CASRLGTGEFYEQYF.

This sequence joins TRBV29-1 and TRBJ2-5; weak D call: TRBD1 (6 bases). Germline-derived CDR1 and CDR2 are SQVTM and ANQGSEA. The CDR3 spans 15 residues. V dropped 1 base and J dropped 3 bases, with 15 bases sitting between them. CDR3 DNA: TGCAGCGTTGAAGGGGGCAGGGGAAGGGAAGAGACCCAGTACTTC. It specifies CSVEGGRGREETQYF.

The chain combines TRBV7-2 with TRBJ2-7; 7 nucleotides agree with TRBD1. J lost 4 bases, V lost 5 bases, and 2 bases had no gene match. This CDR3 contains 12 residues. CDR1 is SGHTA and CDR2 is FQGNSA in the germline V gene. The CDR3 sequence: CASSPRGYEQYF. In nucleotides, the CDR3 is TGTGCCAGCAGCCCCAGGGGGTACGAGCAGTACTTC. The whole variable domain, filled in from reference TRBV7-2 and TRBJ2-7, reads GAGVSQSPSNKVTEKGKDVELRCDPISGHTALYWYRQSLGQGLEFLIYFQGNSAPDKSGLPSDRFSAERTGGSVSTLTIQRTQQEDSAVYLCASSPRGYEQYFGPGTRLTVT.

This chain links TRBV4-3 with TRBJ2-5; 7 bases are a match to TRBD2. V gave up 1 base and J gave up 4 bases; unmatched junction bases: 0. This CDR3 is 13 amino acids long. From germline, CDR1 is LGHNA and CDR2 YSLEER. The CDR3 DNA reads as TGCGCCAGCAGCCAAGGGACTAGAGAGACCCAGTACTTC. Encoded protein: CASSQGTRETQYF.

This clone appeared a single time. This chain connects TRBV27 to TRBJ2-4; 10 bases line up with TRBD1. Losses at the gene ends were 5 bases for V and 8 bases for J; bases not matched to a gene: 6. This CDR3 is 14 amino acids long. Germline V gene data show CDR1 as MNHEY and CDR2 as SMNVEV (reference sequence). CDR3 bases: TGTGCCAGCAGTACGACAGGGGGCACGGACATTCAGTACTTC. It is translated as CASSTTGGTDIQYF.

V gene TRBV9 combines with J gene TRBJ1-6; possible D gene TRBD1, 6 bases. Germline CDR1 SGDLS, CDR2 YYNGEE. With 0 bases removed from V and 4 bases from J, the gap between germline ends came to 8 bases. This CDR3 comprises 15 residues. CDR3 nucleotide sequence: TGTGCCAGCAGCGTAGCACAGGGATATAATTCACCCCTCCACTTT. It yields the protein CASSVAQGYNSPLHF.

This clone was counted a single time. The genes are TRBV6-1 and TRBJ1-4; the match to TRBD1 covers 7 bases. Trimming at V came to 4 bases and at J to 1 base, leaving 3 bases not matched to a gene. Germline assignment: CDR1 MNHNS and CDR2 SASEGT. This CDR3 comprises 15 residues. CDR3 sequence (DNA): TGTGCCAGCAGTGGATGGACAGGAACTAATGAAAAACTGTTTTTT. Encoded protein: CASSGWTGTNEKLFF.

The rearrangement joins TRBV7-2 to TRBJ1-1; 7 bases match TRBD1. CDR1 and CDR2 from the germline V gene are SGHTA and FQGNSA. This CDR3 has 13 residues. J gave up 11 bases and V 0 bases, and 6 bases lay outside the gene matches. CDR3 in DNA: TGTGCCAGCAGCTTAGCGGGTGACAGGGCCGCTTTCTTT. Protein product: CASSLAGDRAAFF.

The chain links TRBV6-5 to TRBJ2-1, with TRBD2 identical over 12 bases. The CDR3 has 15 residues. Germline assignment: CDR1 MNHEY and CDR2 SVGAGI. V was pared by 6 bases and J by 7 bases, with 7 bases of the junction left unmatched. DNA of the CDR3: TGTGCCAGCAGCCGCGGACTAGCGGGGAAGAATGAGCAGTTCTTC. Its protein is CASSRGLAGKNEQFF.

V is TRBV7-9 and J is TRBJ1-1; 9 bases fit TRBD1. J lost 0 bases, V lost 5 bases, and 7 bases had no gene match. This CDR3 comprises 16 residues. Germline CDR1 reads SEHNR; CDR2 reads FQNEAQ (reference sequence). In nucleotides, the CDR3 is TGTGCCAGCAGCCCCAACAGGGGGCTAATGAACACTGAAGCTTTCTTT. Its translation: CASSPNRGLMNTEAFF.

The chain employs TRBV28 and TRBJ2-1, with D perhaps matching TRBD1 (6 bases). This CDR3 is 18 amino acids long. Per germline, CDR1 MDHEN and CDR2 SYDVKM. V was cut by 6 bases and J by 0 bases, with 21 bases left in between. CDR3 amino acids: CASRHSPGHIPSYNEQFF. The CDR3 coding sequence is TGTGCCAGCAGACACTCTCCGGGACACATACCCTCCTACAATGAGCAGTTCTTC.

This chain uses TRBV19 with TRBJ2-2; D unclear. The CDR3 is 12 residues long. V dropped 5 bases and J dropped 5 bases, with 6 bases sitting between them. Germline loops: CDR1 LNHDA, CDR2 SQIVND (reference sequence). CDR3 sequence reads: CASSVLTGELFF. For the CDR3, the DNA is TGTGCCAGTAGTGTACTAACCGGGGAGCTGTTTTTT.

The chain uses TRBV19 and TRBJ2-4; 7 bases are shared with TRBD2. CDR3 length: 15 amino acids. Germline-derived CDR1 and CDR2 are LNHDA and SQIVND (reference sequence). V was pared by 6 bases and J by 4 bases, with 9 bases of the junction left unmatched. CDR3 coding DNA: TGTGCCAGTAGACTCTCCGGGACTACTAAAAACATTCAGTACTTC. Translation: CASRLSGTTKNIQYF.

The CDR3 reads CASSLRGFGSAGLHTEAFF. The CDR3 bases are TGCGCCAGCAGCTTGAGAGGGTTTGGTTCGGCAGGATTGCACACTGAAGCTTTCTTT. The chain joins TRBV5-1 to TRBJ1-1, with D uncertain. Trimming stripped 1 base from V and 3 bases from J, with 25 bases between. CDR3 length: 19 residues. CDR1 is SGHRS, CDR2 YFSETQ, per germline.

In its sample, this clone was seen once. The gene calls are TRBV30 and TRBJ1-4, with 10 bases identical to TRBD1. The CDR3 contains 17 residues. The trim removed 0 bases at V and 0 bases at J, leaving 4 bases unmatched. Germline CDR1 GTSNPN, CDR2 SVGIG (reference sequence). The CDR3 sequence: CAWSVRDRGATNEKLFF. The CDR3 region has the DNA TGTGCCTGGAGTGTACGGGACAGGGGAGCAACTAATGAAAAACTGTTTTTT.

V and J are TRBV6-5 and TRBJ1-2; D is uncertain. Trimming removed 2 bases at V and 5 bases at J, with 9 bases between. The CDR3 sequence is 13 residues long. The germline CDR1 and CDR2 sequences are MNHEY and SVGAGI. CDR3: CASSYGEAYGYTF. The CDR3 DNA reads as TGTGCCAGCAGTTACGGGGAGGCTTATGGCTACACCTTC.

The chain combines TRBV5-4 with TRBJ1-2; 8 nucleotides line up with TRBD1. This CDR3 comprises 14 residues. The ends lost 0 bases at V and 3 bases at J; junction bases unmatched: 1. In germline, CDR1 is SGHNT, CDR2 YYREEE (reference sequence). CDR3 residues: CASSLEQGDYGYTF. The CDR3 bases are TGTGCCAGCAGCTTGGAACAGGGGGACTATGGCTACACCTTC. Complete variable domain (other parts from reference TRBV5-4 and TRBJ1-2): ETGVTQSPTHLIKTRGQQVTLRCSSQSGHNTVSWYQQALGQGPQFIFQYYREEENGRGNFPPRFSGLQFPNYSSELNVNALELDDSALYLCASSLEQGDYGYTFGSGTRLTVV.

The V call is TRBV10-1, the J call TRBJ2-4; TRBD2 is a possible D gene (5 bases). Trimming pared 2 bases from V and 4 bases from J, leaving 15 bases between. This CDR3 has 16 amino acids. The V gene's germline CDR1 is WNHNN and CDR2 SYGVQD (reference sequence). CDR3 region: CASSEDSSRRKNIQYF. For the CDR3, the DNA is TGCGCCAGCAGTGAGGACTCTAGTAGGAGGAAAAACATTCAGTACTTC.

The chain recombines TRBV7-8 with TRBJ2-5, with D hard to call. The J call could be wrong; TRBJ2-7 is a better fit for the DNA end. Germline V CDR1 and CDR2: SGHVS, FQNEAQ. There are 16 residues in the CDR3. The CDR3 protein is CASSLENLFRPYEQYF. CDR3 DNA: TGTGCCAGCAGCTTAGAAAACCTCTTCCGCCCCTACGAGCAGTACTTC.

The V gene is TRBV6-5, the J gene TRBJ2-7; a weak D match, TRBD2 (7 bases). Germline assignment: CDR1 MNHEY and CDR2 SVGAGI. Trimming took off 3 bases at V and 6 bases at J, with 21 bases between the two ends. This CDR3 contains 16 residues. CDR3 protein: CASSYVPPRGGSEQYF. The CDR3 bases are TGTGCCAGCAGTTATGTGCCCCCCCGCGGGGGCTCCGAGCAGTACTTC.

The chain couples TRBV5-1 to TRBJ1-2; tentative D call: TRBD1 (6 bases). V was shortened by 0 bases and J by 5 bases, with 17 bases between the two germline ends. Germline CDR1 and CDR2: SGHRS and YFSETQ. The CDR3 length is 16 residues. CDR3 nucleotide sequence: TGCGCCAGCAGCTTGGAACAGGGCCTAAACGTTTATGGCTACACCTTC. Its protein product is CASSLEQGLNVYGYTF.

The chain combines TRBV27 with TRBJ2-3; 9 bases agree with TRBD2. This CDR3 comprises 16 residues. With 4 bases clipped from V and 1 base from J, the junction kept 6 bases outside the gene matches. The germline V gene has CDR1 MNHEY and CDR2 SMNVEV (reference sequence). The CDR3 protein is CASSSGGGARTDTQYF. The DNA for the CDR3 is TGTGCCAGCAGTTCTGGCGGGGGGGCACGCACAGATACGCAGTATTTT.